Sequencing of this T cell receptor beta chain was carried out in a study of blood T cell repertoires in COVID-19. Whole-study context: Sources were T cells, B-cell-depleted T cells, or PBMCs; the material itself was cDNA or gDNA.

Germline values: CDR1 SGHDT, CDR2 YYEEEE. V lost 4 bases and J lost 1, with 6 bases in between. CDR3 length: 12 amino acids. Categorization into cohorts depended on clinical history that participants reported. Shortly before study entry, within 2 weeks, exposed participants had met a COVID-19 case. Original processing notes: Amplification of reference gene primers was used by the study to estimate nucleated cell counts. Some clones are missing from TCRdb's copy, which holds only in-frame ones; the method was immunoSEQ multiplex PCR. For V, J and clone size, that table is used; D and trimming come from the DNA. This repertoire shows about 300,000 clones, around nine tenths found once; its top ten account for approximately 2.9%.

This chain uses TRBV5-6 with TRBJ2-7; D possibly corresponds to TRBD1 (5 bases). The TCR sequence derives from a woman aged 50 to 65 who had been exposed to COVID-19. Material for sequencing was PBMCs or T cells enriched from blood (not recorded which). The CDR3 reads CASSRQSYEQYF. CDR3 nucleotide sequence: TGTGCCAGCAGCCGACAGTCCTACGAGCAGTACTTC.